The clone carrying this TCR beta chain was seen more than once but under ten times. Its antigen remains unidentified. Researchers ran the PCR with 60 Vbeta and 13 Jbeta primers. Authors' data handling: Some 12 million shared chains were among the about 80 million unique TCR beta chains that a later analysis counted. The table came from immunoSEQ multiplex PCR; TCRdb's copy has only in-frame clones and leaves some out. The DNA gave D and trimming, while V, J and clone size come from that table. The profile covers 97,000 or so clones, with roughly 70% appearing a single time and roughly 2.5% taken by the ten largest. This specimen comes from a study of cytomegalovirus exposure and HLA in healthy donors. Whole-study results and caveats: Overall, approximately 150 TCR beta chains were annotated as cytomegalovirus-associated. The likely explanation for a cluster of highly shared sequence variants was sequencing artifact. Most sequenced TCRs were rare (though some public TCRs occurred in many donors).

Looked up from germline, CDR1 is SGHTA and CDR2 is FQGTGA. CDR3 length: 13 amino acids. V trimming: 7 bases; J trimming: 1 base; junction bases outside the gene matches: 4. What was sequenced was PBMCs. The sequence was collected from a man aged 50 to 60 in good health and CMV-seronegative. The chain joins TRBV7-3 to TRBJ2-7; 7 bases are a match to TRBD1. The CDR3 DNA sequence: TGTGCCAGCATCAGGACAGGTTCCTACGAGCAGTACTTC. Amino acids: CASIRTGSYEQYF.